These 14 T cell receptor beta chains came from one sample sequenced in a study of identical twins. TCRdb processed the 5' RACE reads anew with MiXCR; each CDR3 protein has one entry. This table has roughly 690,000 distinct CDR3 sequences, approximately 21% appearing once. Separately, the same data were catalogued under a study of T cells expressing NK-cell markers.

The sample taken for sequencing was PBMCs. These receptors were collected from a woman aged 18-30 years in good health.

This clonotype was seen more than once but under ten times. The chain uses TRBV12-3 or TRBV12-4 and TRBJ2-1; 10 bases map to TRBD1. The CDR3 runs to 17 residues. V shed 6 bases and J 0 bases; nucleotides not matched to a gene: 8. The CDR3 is CASRLTGGVGSYNEQFF. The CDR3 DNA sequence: TGTGCCAGCAGGTTGACAGGGGGCGTCGGCTCCTACAATGAGCAGTTCTTC.

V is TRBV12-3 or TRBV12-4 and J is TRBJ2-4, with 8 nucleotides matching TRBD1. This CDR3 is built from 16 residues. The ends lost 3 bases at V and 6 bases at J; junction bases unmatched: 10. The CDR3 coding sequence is TGTGCCAGCAGTTTTTTTCAGGGGGCAGGGGGAAACATTCAGTACTTC. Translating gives CASSFFQGAGGNIQYF.

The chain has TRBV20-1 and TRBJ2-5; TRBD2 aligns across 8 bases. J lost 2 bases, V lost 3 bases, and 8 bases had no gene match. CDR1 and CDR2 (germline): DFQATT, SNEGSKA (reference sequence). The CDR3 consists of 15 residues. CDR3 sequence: CSARPRLALQETQYF. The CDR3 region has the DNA TGCAGTGCTAGGCCAAGACTAGCGCTTCAAGAGACCCAGTACTTC.

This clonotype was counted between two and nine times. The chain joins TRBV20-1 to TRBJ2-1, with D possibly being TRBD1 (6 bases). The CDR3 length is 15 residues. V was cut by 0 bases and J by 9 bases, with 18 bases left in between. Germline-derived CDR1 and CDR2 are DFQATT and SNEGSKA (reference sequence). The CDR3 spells CSARDLRRGQTEQFF. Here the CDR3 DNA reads TGCAGTGCTAGAGATCTACGCAGGGGTCAGACTGAGCAGTTCTTC.

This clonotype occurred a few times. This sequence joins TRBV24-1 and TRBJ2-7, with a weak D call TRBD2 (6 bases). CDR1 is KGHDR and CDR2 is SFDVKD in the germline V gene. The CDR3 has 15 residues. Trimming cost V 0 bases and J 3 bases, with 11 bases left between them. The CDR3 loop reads CATSDLWDGGYEQYF. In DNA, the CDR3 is TGTGCCACCAGTGATTTGTGGGACGGGGGCTACGAGCAGTACTTC.

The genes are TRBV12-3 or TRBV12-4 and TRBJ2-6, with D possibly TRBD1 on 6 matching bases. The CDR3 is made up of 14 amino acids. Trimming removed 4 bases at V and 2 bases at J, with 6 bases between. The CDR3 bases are TGTGCCAGCAGTTGGGGGCCTGGGGCCAACGTCCTGACTTTC. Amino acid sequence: CASSWGPGANVLTF.

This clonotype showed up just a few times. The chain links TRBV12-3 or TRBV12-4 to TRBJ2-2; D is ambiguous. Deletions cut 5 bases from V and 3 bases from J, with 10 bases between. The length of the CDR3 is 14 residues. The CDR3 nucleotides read TGTGCCAGCAGTCCCATTTCCTACACCGGGGAGCTGTTTTTT. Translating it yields CASSPISYTGELFF.

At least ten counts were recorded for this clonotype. CDR3 DNA: TGCAGTGCTTCCCAGGGGGCTTACAATGAGCAGTTCTTC. Its translation: CSASQGAYNEQFF. J is TRBJ2-1 and V is TRBV20-1; 8 bases match TRBD1. CDR3 length: 13 amino acids. The ends lost 5 bases at V and 4 bases at J; junction bases unmatched: 4. Per the germline V gene, CDR1 is DFQATT and CDR2 is SNEGSKA (reference sequence).

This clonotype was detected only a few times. CDR3 in DNA: TGTGCCAGCTCACCAATGCGGGCGGTCACAGATACGCAGTATTTT. This gives the protein CASSPMRAVTDTQYF. The V call is TRBV18, the J call TRBJ2-3; D is possibly TRBD2 (5 bases). There are 15 residues in the CDR3. Germline V gene data show CDR1 as KGHSH and CDR2 as LQKENI. V lost 2 bases to trimming and J lost 2 bases, with 11 bases between them.

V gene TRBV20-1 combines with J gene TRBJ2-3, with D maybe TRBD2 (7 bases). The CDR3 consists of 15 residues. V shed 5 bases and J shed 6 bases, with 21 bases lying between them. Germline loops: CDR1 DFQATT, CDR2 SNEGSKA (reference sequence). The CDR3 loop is CSAEGKRGGTDTQYF. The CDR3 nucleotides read TGCAGTGCTGAAGGAAAGAGGGGGGGGACCGATACGCAGTATTTT.

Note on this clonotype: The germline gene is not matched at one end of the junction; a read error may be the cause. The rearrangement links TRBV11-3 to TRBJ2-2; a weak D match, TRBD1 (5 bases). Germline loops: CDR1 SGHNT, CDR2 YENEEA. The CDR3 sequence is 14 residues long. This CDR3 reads CASQQGFNTRELFF. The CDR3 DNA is TGTGCCAGCCAGCAGGGCTTTAACACCAGGGAGCTGTTTTTT.

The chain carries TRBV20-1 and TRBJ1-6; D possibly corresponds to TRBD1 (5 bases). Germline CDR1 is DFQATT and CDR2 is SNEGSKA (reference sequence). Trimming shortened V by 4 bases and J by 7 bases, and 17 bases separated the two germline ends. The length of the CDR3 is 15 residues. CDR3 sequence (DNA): TGCAGTGCTAATCAATTGGGACCGATCAATTCACCCCTCCACTTT. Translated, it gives CSANQLGPINSPLHF.

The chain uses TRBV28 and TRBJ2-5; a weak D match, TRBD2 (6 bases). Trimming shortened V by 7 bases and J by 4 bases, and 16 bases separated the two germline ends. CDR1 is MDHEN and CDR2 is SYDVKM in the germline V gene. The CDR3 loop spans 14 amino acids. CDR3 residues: CASIMNGGGETQYF. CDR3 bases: TGTGCCAGCATTATGAACGGGGGAGGAGAGACCCAGTACTTC.

CDR3: CAWRPGLDQFF. The DNA for the CDR3 is TGTGCCTGGAGGCCGGGACTAGACCAGTTCTTC. This chain joins TRBV30 and TRBJ2-1; TRBD2 matches 8 bases. Trimming at V came to 3 bases and at J to 13 bases, leaving 5 bases not matched to a gene. The CDR3 totals 11 residues. CDR1 and CDR2 from the germline V gene are GTSNPN and SVGIG (reference sequence).